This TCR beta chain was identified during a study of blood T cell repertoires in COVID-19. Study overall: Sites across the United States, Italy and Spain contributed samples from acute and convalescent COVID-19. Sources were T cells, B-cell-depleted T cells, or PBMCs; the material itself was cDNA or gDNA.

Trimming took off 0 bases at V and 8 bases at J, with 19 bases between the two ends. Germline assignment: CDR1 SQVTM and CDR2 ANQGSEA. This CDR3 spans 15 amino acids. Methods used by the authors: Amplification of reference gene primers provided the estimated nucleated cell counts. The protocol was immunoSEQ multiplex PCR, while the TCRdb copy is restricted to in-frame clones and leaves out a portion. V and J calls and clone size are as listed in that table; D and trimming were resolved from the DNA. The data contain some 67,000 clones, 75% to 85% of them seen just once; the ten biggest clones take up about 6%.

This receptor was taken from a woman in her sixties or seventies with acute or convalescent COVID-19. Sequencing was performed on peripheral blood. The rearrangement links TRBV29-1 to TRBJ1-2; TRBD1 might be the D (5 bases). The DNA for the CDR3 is TGCAGCGTTGAAGACTGGGGCAGTAGAATTGGGGGCTACACCTTC. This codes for CSVEDWGSRIGGYTF.